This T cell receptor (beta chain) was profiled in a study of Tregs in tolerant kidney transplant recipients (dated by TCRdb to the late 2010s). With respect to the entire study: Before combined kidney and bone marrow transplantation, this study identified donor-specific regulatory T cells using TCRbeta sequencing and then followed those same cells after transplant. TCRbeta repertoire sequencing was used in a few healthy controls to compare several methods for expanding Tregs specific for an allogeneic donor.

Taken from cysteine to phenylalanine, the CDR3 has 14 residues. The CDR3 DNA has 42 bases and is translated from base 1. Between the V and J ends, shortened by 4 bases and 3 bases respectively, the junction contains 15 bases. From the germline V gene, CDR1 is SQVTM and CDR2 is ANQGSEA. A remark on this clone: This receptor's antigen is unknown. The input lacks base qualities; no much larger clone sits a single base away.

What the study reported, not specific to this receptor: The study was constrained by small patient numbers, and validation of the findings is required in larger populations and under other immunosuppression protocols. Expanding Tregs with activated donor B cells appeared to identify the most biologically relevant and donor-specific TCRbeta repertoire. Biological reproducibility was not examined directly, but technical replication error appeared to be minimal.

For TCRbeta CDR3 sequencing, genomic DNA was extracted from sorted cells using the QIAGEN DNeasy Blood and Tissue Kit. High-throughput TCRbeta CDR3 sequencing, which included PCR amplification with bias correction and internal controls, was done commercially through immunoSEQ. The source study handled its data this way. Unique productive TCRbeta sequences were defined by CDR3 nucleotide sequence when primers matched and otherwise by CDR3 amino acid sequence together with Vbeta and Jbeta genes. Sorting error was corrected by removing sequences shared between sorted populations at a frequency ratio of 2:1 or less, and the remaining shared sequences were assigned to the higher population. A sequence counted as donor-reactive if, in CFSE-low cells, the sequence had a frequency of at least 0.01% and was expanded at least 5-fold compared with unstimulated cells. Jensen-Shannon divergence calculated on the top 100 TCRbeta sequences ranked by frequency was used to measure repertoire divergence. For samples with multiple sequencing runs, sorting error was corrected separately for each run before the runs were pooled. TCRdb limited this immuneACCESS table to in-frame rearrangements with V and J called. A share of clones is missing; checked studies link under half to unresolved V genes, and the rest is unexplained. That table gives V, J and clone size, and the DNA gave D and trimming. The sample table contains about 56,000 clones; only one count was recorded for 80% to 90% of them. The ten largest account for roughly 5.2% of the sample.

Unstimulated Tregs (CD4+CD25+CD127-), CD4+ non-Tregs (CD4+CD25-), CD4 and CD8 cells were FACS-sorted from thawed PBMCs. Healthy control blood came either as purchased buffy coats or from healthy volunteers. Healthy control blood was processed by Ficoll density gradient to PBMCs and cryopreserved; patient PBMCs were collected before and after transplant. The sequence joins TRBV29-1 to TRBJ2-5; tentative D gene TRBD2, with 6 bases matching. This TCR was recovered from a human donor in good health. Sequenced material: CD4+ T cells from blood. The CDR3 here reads CSVGGTLRKETQYF. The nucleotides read TGCAGCGTTGGCGGGACCCTCCGAAAAGAGACCCAGTACTTC.